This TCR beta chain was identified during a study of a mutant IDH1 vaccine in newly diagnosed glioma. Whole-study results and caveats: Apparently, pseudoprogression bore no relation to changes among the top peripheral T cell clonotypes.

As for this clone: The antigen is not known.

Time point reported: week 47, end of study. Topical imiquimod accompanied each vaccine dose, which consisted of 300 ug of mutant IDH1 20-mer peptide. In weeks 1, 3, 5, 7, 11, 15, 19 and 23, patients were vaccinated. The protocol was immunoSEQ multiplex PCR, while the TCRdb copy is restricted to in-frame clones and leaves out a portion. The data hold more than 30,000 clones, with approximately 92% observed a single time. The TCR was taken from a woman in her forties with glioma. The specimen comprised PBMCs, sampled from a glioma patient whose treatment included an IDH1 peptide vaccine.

CDR3 in amino acids: CASSFGEAFF. The CDR3 DNA follows: TGTGCCAGCAGCTTTGGCGAAGCTTTCTTT. The V gene is TRBV7-9, the J gene TRBJ1-1; D is unclear. The CDR3 loop spans 10 amino acids. The germline V and J ends were trimmed by 3 bases and 8 bases, with 4 bases remaining between them. Germline V gene lookup returns CDR1 SEHNR and CDR2 FQNEAQ (reference sequence).